The 8 T cell receptor beta chains given below trace back to one sample, sequenced in a study of blood T cell repertoires in COVID-19. Data came from immunoSEQ multiplex PCR; TCRdb stores just in-frame clones and leaves some out. The sample lists some 300,000 clones, roughly 89% occurring once. The source material was PBMCs or T cells enriched from blood (not recorded which). All receptors derive from a woman in her forties or fifties who had been exposed to COVID-19.

The chain has TRBV4-2 and TRBJ2-5; 13 bases are a match to TRBD2. The CDR3 loop spans 17 amino acids. With V trimmed by 4 bases and J by 1 base, 6 bases remained unmatched. Germline CDR1 and CDR2: LGHNA and YNFKEQ. The CDR3 here is CASSRRLAGGSQETQYF. CDR3 DNA sequence: TGTGCCAGCAGCCGCCGACTAGCGGGGGGATCCCAAGAGACCCAGTACTTC.

V usage is TRBV19 and J usage is TRBJ2-7; D may be TRBD2 (6 bases). V lost 6 bases, J lost 0 bases, and 18 bases lay in between. The CDR3 is made up of 16 amino acids. From germline, CDR1 is LNHDA and CDR2 SQIVND (reference sequence). This CDR3 is CASRGRGRRVSYEQYF. Written as DNA, the CDR3 is TGTGCCAGTAGGGGGCGGGGACGGCGAGTCTCCTACGAGCAGTACTTC.

V usage is TRBV30 and J usage is TRBJ2-6; maybe TRBD1 (6 bases). V lost 2 bases to trimming and J lost 2 bases, with 10 bases between them. The CDR3 spans 15 residues. The V gene's germline CDR1 is GTSNPN and CDR2 SVGIG (reference sequence). CDR3 DNA sequence: TGTGCCTGGAGTCCCGCAGGGGCTGGGGCCAACGTCCTGACTTTC. Amino acid sequence: CAWSPAGAGANVLTF.

The gene calls are TRBV15 and TRBJ2-3; D is possibly TRBD1 (6 bases). Trimming removed 0 bases at V and 2 bases at J, with 18 bases between. The germline V gene encodes CDR1 LNHNV and CDR2 YYDKDF (reference sequence). The CDR3 is 18 amino acids. As DNA, the CDR3 is TGTGCCACCAGCAGAGAGGTTACAGGGAATCCCGACACAGATACGCAGTATTTT. This codes for CATSREVTGNPDTDTQYF.

The J gene is TRBJ1-2, the V gene TRBV10-3; 7 bases are shared with TRBD1. Losses at the gene ends were 11 bases for V and 3 bases for J; bases not matched to a gene: 18. The germline V gene has CDR1 ENHRY and CDR2 SYGVKD. The CDR3 loop spans 16 amino acids. The CDR3 DNA follows: TGTGCCTCCGCCCCCACCAGACAGGGTAGAGACTATGGCTACACCTTC. Encoded protein: CASAPTRQGRDYGYTF.

The J gene is TRBJ1-1, the V gene TRBV6-5, with no clear D. V was pared by 10 bases and J by 0 bases, with 12 bases between. This CDR3 is 13 amino acids long. CDR1 and CDR2 (germline): MNHEY, SVGAGI. This CDR3 reads CATCQLLNTEAFF. CDR3 DNA sequence: TGTGCCACATGCCAACTGCTGAACACTGAAGCTTTCTTT.

The chain has TRBV11-2 and TRBJ2-7, with D perhaps matching TRBD1 (6 bases). The CDR3 is 16 residues long. V was pared by 5 bases and J by 1 base, with 18 bases between. Germline-derived CDR1 and CDR2 are SGHAT and FQNNGV. The CDR3 region is CASSDLRGPRSYEQYF. The DNA for the CDR3 is TGTGCCAGCAGCGACCTCAGGGGCCCTAGGTCCTACGAGCAGTACTTC.

This rearrangement joins TRBV19 to TRBJ2-1; D is undetermined. CDR1 is LNHDA and CDR2 is SQIVND in the germline V gene (reference sequence). This CDR3 has 13 amino acids. Trimming took off 3 bases at V and 4 bases at J, with 7 bases between the two ends. CDR3 region: CASSISVYNEQFF. CDR3 nucleotide sequence: TGTGCCAGTAGTATTAGTGTGTACAATGAGCAGTTCTTC.